Presented here are 7 T cell receptor beta chains from one specimen sequenced in a study of siplizumab effects on memory and regulatory T cells. Sequencing was performed with immunoSEQ multiplex PCR; in TCRdb, only in-frame clones are kept and a portion is missing. The data contain more than 75,000 clones, more than 85% of them singletons. Specimen: CD8+ T cells sorted from blood. The source is a human donor in good health.

V and J are TRBV4-1 and TRBJ2-1; 12 nucleotides align to TRBD1. V lost 4 bases and J lost 9; bases outside the gene matches: 4. The CDR3 has 14 residues. Germline V lookup: CDR1 MGHRA, CDR2 YSYEKL. The CDR3 is CASSPGTGGFEQFF. As DNA, the CDR3 is TGCGCCAGCAGCCCGGGGACAGGGGGCTTTGAGCAGTTCTTC.

The V gene is TRBV10-2, the J gene TRBJ1-1; no firm D call. Looked up from germline, CDR1 is WSHSY and CDR2 is SAAADI. Trimming pared 2 bases from V and 3 bases from J, leaving 10 bases between. The CDR3 sequence is 14 residues long. CDR3 bases: TGCGCCAGCAGTGAGGACGTACTTTACACTGAAGCTTTCTTT. This translates into CASSEDVLYTEAFF.

V gene TRBV5-6 combines with J gene TRBJ2-7; the match to TRBD2 covers 8 bases. Trimming at V came to 2 bases and at J to 0 bases, leaving 1 base not matched to a gene. The CDR3 is made up of 14 amino acids. The germline gives CDR1 SGHDT, CDR2 YYEEEE. The CDR3 nucleotides read TGTGCCAGCAGCTTTAGCGGGAACTCCTACGAGCAGTACTTC. Protein sequence: CASSFSGNSYEQYF. Combining the CDR3 with reference TRBV5-6 and TRBJ2-7 gives the whole variable domain DAGVTQSPTHLIKTRGQQVTLRCSPKSGHDTVSWYQQALGQGPQFIFQYYEEEERQRGNFPDRFSGHQFPNYSSELNVNALLLGDSALYLCASSFSGNSYEQYFGPGTRLTVT.

The chain has TRBV4-1 and TRBJ2-7; 11 nucleotides line up with TRBD2. Per the germline V gene, CDR1 is MGHRA and CDR2 is YSYEKL. Trimming took 0 bases from V and 7 from J; bases not matched to a gene: 5. This CDR3 contains 15 residues. CDR3 in DNA: TGCGCCAGCAGCCAAGATCCTGGACTAGCGGGTGAGCAGTACTTC. This gives the protein CASSQDPGLAGEQYF.

As for this clone: At one end the junction does not follow the germline gene, possibly because of a read error. The V gene is TRBV7-7, the J gene TRBJ2-3; 8 bases agree with TRBD2. The germline V gene has CDR1 SSHAT and CDR2 FNYEAQ (reference sequence). The CDR3 has 14 amino acids. The CDR3 region has the DNA TGTGCTAGCAGCACTAGCGGAAGAACAGATACGCAGTATTTT. Translated, it gives CASSTSGRTDTQYF.

The chain has TRBV5-5 and TRBJ2-1; D unresolved. CDR1 SGHKS and CDR2 YYEKEE come from the germline V gene (reference sequence). Trimming stripped 2 bases from V and 9 bases from J, with 9 bases between. The CDR3 is 12 residues long. CDR3 bases: TGTGCCAGCAGCTTAATACCGGTTGAGCAGTTCTTC. This gives the protein CASSLIPVEQFF.

In this sample, this clone is medium-sized. The chain links TRBV6-1 to TRBJ2-7, with 11 bases that match TRBD1. This CDR3 is 14 amino acids long. CDR1 and CDR2 from the germline V gene are MNHNS and SASEGT. V lost 6 bases, J lost 5 bases, and 6 bases stayed unmatched. DNA of the CDR3: TGTGCCAGCAGAGGAGGACAGGGGGCCGACGAGCAGTACTTC. This sequence encodes CASRGGQGADEQYF.